This record concerns one TCR beta chain sequence. Its antigen is not identified. These data are taken from a study of Ad26.COV2.S vaccination and SARS-CoV-2 variants. Study-wide context: Participants got Ad26.COV2.S intramuscularly, once or twice 56 days apart.

The germline CDR1 and CDR2 sequences are ENHRY and SYGVKD. Trimming took 0 bases from V and 2 from J, leaving 11 bases between them. This CDR3 spans 15 amino acids. Study-level findings and limits: Spike-specific TCR breadth in vaccine recipients exceeded that seen in placebo recipients.

Produced via immunoSEQ multiplex PCR; TCRdb's table is partial and in-frame only. The table records some 250,000 clones, approximately 87% of them present only once. Sample treatment: around 19 received Ad26.COV2.S at low or high dose, single or two shots; 5 received placebo; per-sample allocation not given. Day 63 after the first vaccine or placebo injection was the time point for sampling. An adult of 18-55 years in Boston served as donor. The TCR was taken from a person aged 18-65 years who received the Ad26.COV2.S COVID-19 vaccine or a placebo. Source: peripheral blood, taken in a trial of Ad26.COV2.S vaccine versus placebo. The J gene is TRBJ2-7, the V gene TRBV10-3; the D gene is possibly TRBD2 (6 bases). CDR3 residues: CAISESAGGAYEQYF. The CDR3 nucleotides read TGTGCCATCAGTGAGTCGGCCGGAGGGGCCTACGAGCAGTACTTC.